This T cell receptor (beta chain) was found in a study of T cells in Graves' hyperthyroidism and ophthalmopathy. This CDR3 comprises 12 residues. Germline CDR1 SGHTA, CDR2 FQGTGA. The ends were cut back, 6 bases at V and 6 bases at J, with 8 bases in the middle. Overall study findings and caveats: Peripheral blood also featured most of the thyroid clonotypes expanded above 0.001. A model using 13 V-J features told ophthalmopathy apart from stable hyperthyroidism.

This clonotype appeared a few times. Its antigen is still unknown. TCR beta CDR3 regions were amplified from RNA transcripts. TCR CDR3 underwent first-round RT-PCR with the HTBI primer set. TCRdb reanalysed the multiplex PCR reads using MiXCR and keeps one entry per CDR3 protein. The data contain roughly 700,000 distinct CDR3 sequences, roughly 15% of them seen just once; the ten biggest clones take up about a tenth. Each diagnosis drew on symptoms, thyroxine, TRAb, thyroid ultrasound and orbital computed tomography findings. This TCR derives from a woman between 18 and 29 years old with Graves' hyperthyroidism. The gene calls are TRBV7-3 and TRBJ2-2; D remains ambiguous. The sequencing input was blood. The CDR3 nucleotides read TGTGCCAGCAGTCCAAACCCCGGGGAGCTGTTTTTT. Translating it yields CASSPNPGELFF. Combining the CDR3 with reference TRBV7-3 and TRBJ2-2 gives the whole variable domain GAGVSQTPSNKVTEKGKYVELRCDPISGHTALYWYRQSLGQGPEFLIYFQGTGAADDSGLPNDRFFAVRPEGSVSTLKIQRTERGDSAVYLCASSPNPGELFFGEGSRLTVL.